The rows below give T cell receptor beta chains drawn from one sample of a study of early T cells in non-severe SARS-CoV-2 infection. TCRdb re-called the 5' RACE reads through MiXCR, storing one row per CDR3 protein. The data contain tens of thousands of distinct CDR3 sequences, roughly 5% of them singletons. The sequenced material came from whole blood. The origin of the receptors is an adult who was a healthcare worker with PCR-confirmed SARS-CoV-2 infection or an uninfected control (not recorded which). CDR3s include the opening cysteine and the closing phenylalanine or tryptophan. D genes are given only for firm matches. For some rows the clone size is stated as once, few or many, or as a class when expanded; others skip it.

DNA: TGTGCCAGCAGTCCAGAGGACTCCCCGGGAAATGAGCAGTTCTTC; CDR3: CASSPEDSPGNEQFF; size: .; D: .; V: TRBV12-3/TRBV12-4; J: TRBJ2-1
DNA: TGTGCCAGCAGCTTGTCCTACAATGAGCAGTTCTTC; CDR3: CASSLSYNEQFF; size: .; D: .; V: TRBV7-2; J: TRBJ2-1
DNA: TGCGCCAGCAGTGACGCTCCTAGCGGGGGTACCCACTTC; CDR3: CASSDAPSGGTHF; size: few; D: TRBD2; V: TRBV10-2; J: TRBJ2-1
DNA: TGTGCTAGTGGTTTGGTACTCGATCCGAGGGGGTCCCACAATGAGCAGTTCTTC; CDR3: CASGLVLDPRGSHNEQFF; size: few; D: .; V: TRBV12-5; J: TRBJ2-1
DNA: TGTGCCAGCAGCCGGCTAGCAGGCGAGCAGTACTTC; CDR3: CASSRLAGEQYF; size: few; D: .; V: TRBV5-6; J: TRBJ2-7
DNA: TGTGCCAGCAGTTTATTGGGAGCGGGAGGGAACAATGAGCAGTTCTTC; CDR3: CASSLLGAGGNNEQFF; size: few; D: TRBD2; V: TRBV12-3/TRBV12-4; J: TRBJ2-1
DNA: TGTGCCAGCAGCCCGCCGACAGGGGTCGACACCGGGGAGCTGTTTTTT; CDR3: CASSPPTGVDTGELFF; size: few; D: TRBD1; V: TRBV11-3; J: TRBJ2-2
DNA: TGTGCCAGCAGCAAAGAGGGGACAGGGTCACGGGAAAAACTGTTTTTT; CDR3: CASSKEGTGSREKLFF; size: many; D: .; V: TRBV21-1; J: TRBJ1-4
DNA: TGTGCCAGCAGTGAAGCTCCAAAGAACACTGAAGCTTTCTTT; CDR3: CASSEAPKNTEAFF; size: many; D: .; V: TRBV6-1; J: TRBJ1-1
DNA: TGTGCCAGCAGCTTAGTAGGCCGATCCGTCGGCGGGGAGCAGTTCTTC; CDR3: CASSLVGRSVGGEQFF; size: many; D: .; V: TRBV7-8; J: TRBJ2-1
DNA: TGCGCCAGCAGCTTAAACAATGAGCAGTTCTTC; CDR3: CASSLNNEQFF; size: .; D: .; V: TRBV5-1; J: TRBJ2-1
DNA: TGTGCCACCAGCGGATGGCCCCGGTGGCAGGGAAAAGAGCCCCAGCATTTT; CDR3: CATSGWPRWQGKEPQHF; size: many; D: .; V: TRBV15; J: TRBJ1-5
DNA: TGTGCCAGCTCACGGTGGGACAGAACATACAATGAGCAGTTCTTC; CDR3: CASSRWDRTYNEQFF; size: many; D: TRBD1; V: TRBV18; J: TRBJ2-1
DNA: TGTGCCACCAGAGCCTCCCTTCGCCACTTT; CDR3: CATRASLRHF; size: .; D: .; V: TRBV21-1; J: TRBJ1-6
DNA: TGTGCCAGCAGCAAAGGGGTGATCGGGGAGCTGTTTTTT; CDR3: CASSKGVIGELFF; size: .; D: .; V: TRBV5-6; J: TRBJ2-2
DNA: TGTGCCAGCAGCTTGGGACTAGCGGAAATCCAAGAGACCCAGTACTTC; CDR3: CASSLGLAEIQETQYF; size: many; D: TRBD2; V: TRBV5-4; J: TRBJ2-5
DNA: TGTGCCAGCAGAAACAGGGGGTCTGGAAACACCATATATTTT; CDR3: CASRNRGSGNTIYF; size: many; D: TRBD1; V: TRBV6-5; J: TRBJ1-3
DNA: TGTGCCAGCAGCCAAGATCTTTGGGGAGGGAATTCACCCCTCCACTTT; CDR3: CASSQDLWGGNSPLHF; size: many; D: .; V: TRBV3-1; J: TRBJ1-6
DNA: TGCGCCAGCAGCAAGTCGGGAGGAGAGACCCAGTACTTC; CDR3: CASSKSGGETQYF; size: many; D: TRBD2; V: TRBV5-1; J: TRBJ2-5
DNA: TGTGCCAGCAGCCTGTGGACTAGCGGGAGAGGCGTTGTGGCCAAAAACATTCAGTACTTC; CDR3: CASSLWTSGRGVVAKNIQYF; size: many; D: TRBD2; V: TRBV7-2; J: TRBJ2-4
DNA: TGTGCCAGCAGTGAAGGGTCAGACACTGAAGCTTTCTTT; CDR3: CASSEGSDTEAFF; size: .; D: .; V: TRBV25-1; J: TRBJ1-1
DNA: TGTGCCAGCAGGGCTCTACCGAACACTGAAGCTTTCTTT; CDR3: CASRALPNTEAFF; size: many; D: .; V: TRBV3-1; J: TRBJ1-1
DNA: TGTGCCAGCAGCTTAGTCCAGGGTGATTACAATGAGCAGTTCTTC; CDR3: CASSLVQGDYNEQFF; size: many; D: .; V: TRBV7-8; J: TRBJ2-1
DNA: TGTGCCAGCAGCGCGGAGTTTAGAGAGACCCAGTACTTC; CDR3: CASSAEFRETQYF; size: medium-sized; D: .; V: TRBV9; J: TRBJ2-5
DNA: TGCGCCAGCAACCGGGACAGGCTAGTCACCGGGGAGCTGTTTTTT; CDR3: CASNRDRLVTGELFF; size: .; D: TRBD1; V: TRBV5-1; J: TRBJ2-2
DNA: TGTGCCAGCAGGGAGTCTACCGGGACAGGAAGAAACACCATATATTTT; CDR3: CASRESTGTGRNTIYF; size: many; D: TRBD1; V: TRBV6-6; J: TRBJ1-3
DNA: TGTGCCAGCAGTCCTAGATCGGGACTAGCGGGAGTTTACGAGCAGTACTTC; CDR3: CASSPRSGLAGVYEQYF; size: many; D: TRBD2; V: TRBV11-3; J: TRBJ2-7
DNA: TGTGCCAGCAGCTTAAGGCTAGCGGGGAACACCGGGGAGCTGTTTTTT; CDR3: CASSLRLAGNTGELFF; size: many; D: TRBD2; V: TRBV7-3; J: TRBJ2-2
DNA: TGTGCCAGCAGCCAACAGACAGGGTCTGGCTACACCTTC; CDR3: CASSQQTGSGYTF; size: .; D: TRBD1; V: TRBV14; J: TRBJ1-2
DNA: TGCGCCAGCAGCTTCCAGAATGCGGCTAATGAAAAACTGTTTTTT; CDR3: CASSFQNAANEKLFF; size: many; D: .; V: TRBV5-1; J: TRBJ1-4
DNA: TGCGCCAGCAGCTTGTCCGGACAGGACACTGAAGCTTTCTTT; CDR3: CASSLSGQDTEAFF; size: many; D: TRBD1; V: TRBV5-1; J: TRBJ1-1
DNA: TGTGCCAGCAGTCTCAGGGGGAACACTGAAGCTTTCTTT; CDR3: CASSLRGNTEAFF; size: many; D: .; V: TRBV2; J: TRBJ1-1
DNA: TGTGCCAGCAGCTTAGAGACAGGACAGCTCCAAGAGACCCAGTACTTC; CDR3: CASSLETGQLQETQYF; size: .; D: .; V: TRBV7-8; J: TRBJ2-5
DNA: TGTGCTAGTGGTTTGGGCTCTGGGGCCAACGTCCTGACTTTC; CDR3: CASGLGSGANVLTF; size: many; D: .; V: TRBV12-5; J: TRBJ2-6
DNA: TGTGCCAGCAGCTTAGACAGGGCGTCGGCTGAAGCTTTCTTT; CDR3: CASSLDRASAEAFF; size: few; D: .; V: TRBV7-2; J: TRBJ1-1
DNA: TGTGCCAGTACCCAATTCAACAGGGTGGCTAACTATGGCTACACCTTC; CDR3: CASTQFNRVANYGYTF; size: .; D: .; V: TRBV19; J: TRBJ1-2